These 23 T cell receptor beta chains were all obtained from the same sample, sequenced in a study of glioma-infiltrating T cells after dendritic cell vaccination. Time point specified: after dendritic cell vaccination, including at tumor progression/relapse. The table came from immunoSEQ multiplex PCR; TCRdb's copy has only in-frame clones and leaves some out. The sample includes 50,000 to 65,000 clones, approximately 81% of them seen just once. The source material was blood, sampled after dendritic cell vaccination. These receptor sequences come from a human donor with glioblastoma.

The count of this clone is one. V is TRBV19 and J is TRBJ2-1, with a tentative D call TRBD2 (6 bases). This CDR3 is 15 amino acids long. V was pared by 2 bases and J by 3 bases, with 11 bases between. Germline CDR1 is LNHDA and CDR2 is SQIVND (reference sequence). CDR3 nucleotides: TGTGCCAGTAGTATATCGGGGGTCCTCTACAATGAGCAGTTCTTC. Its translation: CASSISGVLYNEQFF.

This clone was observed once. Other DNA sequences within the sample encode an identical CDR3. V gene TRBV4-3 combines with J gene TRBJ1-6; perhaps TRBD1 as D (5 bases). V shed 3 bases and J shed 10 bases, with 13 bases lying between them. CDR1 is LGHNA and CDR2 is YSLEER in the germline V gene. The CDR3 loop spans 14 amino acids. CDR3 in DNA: TGCGCCAGCAGCCATGGCAGGGTCTCCTCACCCCTCCACTTT. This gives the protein CASSHGRVSSPLHF.

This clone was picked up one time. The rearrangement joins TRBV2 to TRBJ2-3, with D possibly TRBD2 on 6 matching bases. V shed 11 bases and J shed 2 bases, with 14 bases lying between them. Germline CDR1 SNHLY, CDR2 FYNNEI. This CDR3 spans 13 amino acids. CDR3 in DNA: TGTGCCGCCGATAGCGGATTCACAGATACGCAGTATTTT. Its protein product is CAADSGFTDTQYF.

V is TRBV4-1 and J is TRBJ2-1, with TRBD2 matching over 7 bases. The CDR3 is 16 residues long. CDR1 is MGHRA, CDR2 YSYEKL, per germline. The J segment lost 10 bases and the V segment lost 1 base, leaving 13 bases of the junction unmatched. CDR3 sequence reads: CASSQAGLAAAGEQFF. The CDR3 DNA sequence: TGCGCCAGCAGCCAAGCGGGGCTAGCGGCGGCAGGGGAGCAGTTCTTC.

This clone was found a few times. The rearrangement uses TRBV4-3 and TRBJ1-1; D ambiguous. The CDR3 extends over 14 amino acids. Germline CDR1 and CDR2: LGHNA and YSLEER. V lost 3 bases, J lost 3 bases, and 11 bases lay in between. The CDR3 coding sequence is TGCGCCAGCAGCCAGGCAACAGTATACACTGAAGCTTTCTTT. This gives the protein CASSQATVYTEAFF.

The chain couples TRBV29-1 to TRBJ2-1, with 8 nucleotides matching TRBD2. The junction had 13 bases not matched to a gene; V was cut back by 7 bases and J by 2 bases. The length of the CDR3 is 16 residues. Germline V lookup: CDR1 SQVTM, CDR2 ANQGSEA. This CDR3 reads CSAGPGGAGAYNEQFF. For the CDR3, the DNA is TGCAGCGCTGGACCCGGGGGGGCAGGGGCCTACAATGAGCAGTTCTTC.

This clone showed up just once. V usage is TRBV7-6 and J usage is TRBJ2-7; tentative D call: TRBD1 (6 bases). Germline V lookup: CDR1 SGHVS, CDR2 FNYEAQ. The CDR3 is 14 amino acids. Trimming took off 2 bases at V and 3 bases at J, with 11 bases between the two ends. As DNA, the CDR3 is TGTGCCAGCAGCTTAAAGGGACACCACTACGAGCAGTACTTC. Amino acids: CASSLKGHHYEQYF.

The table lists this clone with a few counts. The CDR3 bases are TGTGCCAGCAGCCACCTCGGATCTAGCGGGGGTCCGTACCAAGAGACCCAGTACTTC. Translation gives CASSHLGSSGGPYQETQYF. The chain has TRBV4-2 and TRBJ2-5; 10 nucleotides align to TRBD2. From germline, CDR1 is LGHNA and CDR2 YNFKEQ. This CDR3 is 19 amino acids long. After removal of 3 bases from V and 0 bases from J, the junction contained 13 bases not matched to a gene.

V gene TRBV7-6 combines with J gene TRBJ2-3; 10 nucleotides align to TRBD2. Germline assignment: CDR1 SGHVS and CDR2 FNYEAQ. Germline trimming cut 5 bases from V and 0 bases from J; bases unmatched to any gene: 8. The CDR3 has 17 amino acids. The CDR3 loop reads CASSTLSGGESTDTQYF. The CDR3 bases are TGTGCCAGCAGCACCTTAAGCGGGGGGGAAAGCACAGATACGCAGTATTTT.

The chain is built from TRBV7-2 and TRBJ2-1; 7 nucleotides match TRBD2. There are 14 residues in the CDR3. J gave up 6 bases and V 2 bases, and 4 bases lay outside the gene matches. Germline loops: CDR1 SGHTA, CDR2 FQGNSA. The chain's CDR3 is CASSLMGEGNEQFF. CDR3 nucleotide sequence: TGTGCCAGCAGCTTAATGGGGGAGGGCAATGAGCAGTTCTTC.

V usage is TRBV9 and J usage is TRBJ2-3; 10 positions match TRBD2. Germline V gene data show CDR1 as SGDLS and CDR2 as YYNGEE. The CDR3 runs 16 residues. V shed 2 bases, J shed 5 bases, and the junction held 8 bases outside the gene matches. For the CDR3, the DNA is TGTGCCAGCAGCGTGACTCCGGCTAGCGGGGGAGATACGCAGTATTTT. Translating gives CASSVTPASGGDTQYF.

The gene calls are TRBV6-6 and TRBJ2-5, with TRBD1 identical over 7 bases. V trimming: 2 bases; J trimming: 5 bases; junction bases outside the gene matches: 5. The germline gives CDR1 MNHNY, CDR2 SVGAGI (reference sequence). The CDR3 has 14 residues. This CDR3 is CASSYVGGGETQYF. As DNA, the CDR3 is TGTGCCAGCAGTTACGTAGGGGGCGGGGAGACCCAGTACTTC.

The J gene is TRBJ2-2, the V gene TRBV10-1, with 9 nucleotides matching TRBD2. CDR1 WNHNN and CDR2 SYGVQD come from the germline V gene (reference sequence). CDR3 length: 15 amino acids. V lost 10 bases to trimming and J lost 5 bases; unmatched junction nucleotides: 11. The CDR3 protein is CATLRKSGGTGELFF. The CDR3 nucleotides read TGCGCCACCTTACGAAAAAGCGGGGGGACCGGGGAGCTGTTTTTT.

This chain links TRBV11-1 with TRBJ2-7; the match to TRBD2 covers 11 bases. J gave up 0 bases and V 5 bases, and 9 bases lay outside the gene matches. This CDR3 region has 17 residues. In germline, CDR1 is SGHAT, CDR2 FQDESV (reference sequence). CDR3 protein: CASSHNRLAGSSYEQYF. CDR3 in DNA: TGTGCCAGCAGCCACAATAGACTAGCGGGGAGCTCCTACGAGCAGTACTTC.

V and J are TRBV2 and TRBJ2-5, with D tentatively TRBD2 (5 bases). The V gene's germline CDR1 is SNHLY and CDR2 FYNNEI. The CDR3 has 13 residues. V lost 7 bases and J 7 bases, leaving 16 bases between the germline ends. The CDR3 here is CASTYVPAGTQYF. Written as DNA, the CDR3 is TGTGCCAGCACTTATGTCCCTGCGGGGACCCAGTACTTC.

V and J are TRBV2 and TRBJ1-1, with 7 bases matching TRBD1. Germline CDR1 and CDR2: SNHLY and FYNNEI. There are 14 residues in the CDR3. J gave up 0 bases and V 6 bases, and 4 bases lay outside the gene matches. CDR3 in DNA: TGTGCCAGCAGCCGGGACAGCATGAACACTGAAGCTTTCTTT. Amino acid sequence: CASSRDSMNTEAFF.

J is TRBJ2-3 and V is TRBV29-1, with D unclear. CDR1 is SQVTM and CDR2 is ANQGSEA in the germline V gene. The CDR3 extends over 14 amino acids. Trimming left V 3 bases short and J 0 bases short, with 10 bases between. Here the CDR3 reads CSVDLDLSTDTQYF. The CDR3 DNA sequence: TGCAGCGTTGATCTCGACTTAAGCACAGATACGCAGTATTTT.

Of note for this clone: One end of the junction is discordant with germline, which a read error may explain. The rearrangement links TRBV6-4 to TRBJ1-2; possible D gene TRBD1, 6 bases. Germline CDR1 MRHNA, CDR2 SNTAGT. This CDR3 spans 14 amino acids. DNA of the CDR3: TGTGCCAGCAGTTACTCTCGGACAGACTATGGCTACACCTTC. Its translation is CASSYSRTDYGYTF.

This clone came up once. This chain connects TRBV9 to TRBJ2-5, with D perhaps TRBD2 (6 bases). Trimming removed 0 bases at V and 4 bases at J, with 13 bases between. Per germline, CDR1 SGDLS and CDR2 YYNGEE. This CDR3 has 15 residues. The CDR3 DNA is TGTGCCAGCAGCGTAGGGGACTCCTGGGGAGAGACCCAGTACTTC. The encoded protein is CASSVGDSWGETQYF.

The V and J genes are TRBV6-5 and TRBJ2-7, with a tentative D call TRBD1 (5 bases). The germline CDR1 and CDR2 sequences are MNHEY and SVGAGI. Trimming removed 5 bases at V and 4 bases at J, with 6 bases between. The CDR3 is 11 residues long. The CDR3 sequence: CASSRQYEQYF. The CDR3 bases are TGTGCCAGCAGTCGACAGTACGAGCAGTACTTC.

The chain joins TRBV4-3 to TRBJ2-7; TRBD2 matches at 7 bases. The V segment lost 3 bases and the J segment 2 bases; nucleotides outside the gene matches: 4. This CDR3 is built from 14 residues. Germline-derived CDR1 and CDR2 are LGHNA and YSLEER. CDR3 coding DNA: TGCGCCAGCAGCCAGGGACTACGAACCTACGAGCAGTACTTC. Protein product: CASSQGLRTYEQYF.

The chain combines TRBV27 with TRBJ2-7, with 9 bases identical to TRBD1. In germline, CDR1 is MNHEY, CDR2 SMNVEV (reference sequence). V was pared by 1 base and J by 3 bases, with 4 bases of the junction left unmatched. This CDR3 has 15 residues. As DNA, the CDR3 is TGTGCCAGCAGTTTATTTGGGACAGGGATCTACGAGCAGTACTTC. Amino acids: CASSLFGTGIYEQYF.

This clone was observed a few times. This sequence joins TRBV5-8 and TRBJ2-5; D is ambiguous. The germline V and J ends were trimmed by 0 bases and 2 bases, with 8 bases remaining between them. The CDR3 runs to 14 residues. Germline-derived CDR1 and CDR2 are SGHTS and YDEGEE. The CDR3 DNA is TGTGCCAGCAGCTTGGTGTCAGGACAAGAGACCCAGTACTTC. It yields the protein CASSLVSGQETQYF.